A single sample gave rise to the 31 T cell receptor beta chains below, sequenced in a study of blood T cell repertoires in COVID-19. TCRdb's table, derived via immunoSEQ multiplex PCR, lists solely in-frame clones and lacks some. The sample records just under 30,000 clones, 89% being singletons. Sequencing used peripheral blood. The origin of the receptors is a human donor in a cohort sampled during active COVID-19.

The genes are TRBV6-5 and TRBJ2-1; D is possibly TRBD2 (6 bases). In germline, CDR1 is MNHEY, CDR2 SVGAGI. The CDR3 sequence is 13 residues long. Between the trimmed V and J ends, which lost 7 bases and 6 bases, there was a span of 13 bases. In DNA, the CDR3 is TGTGCCAGCATCCTAACCGGGGGCAATGAGCAGTTCTTC. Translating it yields CASILTGGNEQFF.

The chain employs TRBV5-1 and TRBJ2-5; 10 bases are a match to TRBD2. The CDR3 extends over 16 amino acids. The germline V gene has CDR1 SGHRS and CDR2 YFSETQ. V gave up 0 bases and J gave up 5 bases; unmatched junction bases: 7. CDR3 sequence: CASSLARASGGETQYF. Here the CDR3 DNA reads TGCGCCAGCAGCTTGGCTAGGGCTAGCGGGGGTGAGACCCAGTACTTC.

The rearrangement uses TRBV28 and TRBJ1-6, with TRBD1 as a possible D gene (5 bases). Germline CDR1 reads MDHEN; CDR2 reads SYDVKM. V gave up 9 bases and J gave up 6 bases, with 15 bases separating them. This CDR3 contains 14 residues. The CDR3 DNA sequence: TGTGCCAGTGGGAAGGGGATCATTAATTCACCCCTCCACTTT. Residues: CASGKGIINSPLHF.

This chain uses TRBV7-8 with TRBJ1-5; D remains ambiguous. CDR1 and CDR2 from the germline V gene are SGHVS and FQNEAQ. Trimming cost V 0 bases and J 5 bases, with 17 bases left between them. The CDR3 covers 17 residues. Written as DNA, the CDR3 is TGTGCCAGCAGCTTAGCGCGATTCGTGGGAGATCATCAGCCCCAGCATTTT. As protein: CASSLARFVGDHQPQHF.

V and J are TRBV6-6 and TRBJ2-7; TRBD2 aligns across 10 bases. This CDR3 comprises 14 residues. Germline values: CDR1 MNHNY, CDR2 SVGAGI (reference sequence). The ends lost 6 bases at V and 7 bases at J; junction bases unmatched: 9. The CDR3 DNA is TGTGCCAGCAGCCCCACTAGCGGGGCGAGGGAGCAGTACTTC. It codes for CASSPTSGAREQYF.

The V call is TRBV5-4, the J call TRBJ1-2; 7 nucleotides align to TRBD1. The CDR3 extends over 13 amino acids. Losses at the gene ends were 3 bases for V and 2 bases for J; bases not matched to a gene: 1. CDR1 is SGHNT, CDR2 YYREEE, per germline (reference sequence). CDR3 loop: CASSSTGNYGYTF. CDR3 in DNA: TGTGCCAGCAGCTCGACAGGGAACTATGGCTACACCTTC. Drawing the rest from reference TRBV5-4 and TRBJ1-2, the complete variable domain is ETGVTQSPTHLIKTRGQQVTLRCSSQSGHNTVSWYQQALGQGPQFIFQYYREEENGRGNFPPRFSGLQFPNYSSELNVNALELDDSALYLCASSSTGNYGYTFGSGTRLTVV.

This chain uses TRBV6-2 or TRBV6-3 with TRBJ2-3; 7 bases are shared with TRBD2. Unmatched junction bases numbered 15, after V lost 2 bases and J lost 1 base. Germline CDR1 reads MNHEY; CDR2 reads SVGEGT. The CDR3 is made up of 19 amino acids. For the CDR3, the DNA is TGTGCCAGCAGTTACGTCTTGACCGAGGAAACTAGCGGCACAGATACGCAGTATTTT. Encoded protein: CASSYVLTEETSGTDTQYF.

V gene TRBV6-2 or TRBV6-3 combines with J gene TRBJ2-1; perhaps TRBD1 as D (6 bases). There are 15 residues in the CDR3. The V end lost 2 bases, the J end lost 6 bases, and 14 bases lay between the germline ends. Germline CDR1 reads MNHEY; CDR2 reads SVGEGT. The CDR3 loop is CASSYGGGRSNEQFF. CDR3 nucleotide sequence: TGTGCCAGCAGTTACGGTGGGGGCCGTAGCAATGAGCAGTTCTTC.

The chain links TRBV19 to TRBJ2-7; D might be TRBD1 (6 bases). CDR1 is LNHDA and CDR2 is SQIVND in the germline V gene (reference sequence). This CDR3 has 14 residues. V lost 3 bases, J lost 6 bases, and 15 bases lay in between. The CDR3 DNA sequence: TGTGCCAGTAGTATTTATCAGGGGACCCTCGAGCAGTACTTC. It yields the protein CASSIYQGTLEQYF.

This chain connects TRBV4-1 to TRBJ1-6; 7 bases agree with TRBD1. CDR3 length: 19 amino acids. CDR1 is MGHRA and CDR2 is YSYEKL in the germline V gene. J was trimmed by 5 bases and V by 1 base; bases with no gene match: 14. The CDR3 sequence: CASSQGRVFRDRDNSPLHF. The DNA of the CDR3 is TGCGCCAGCAGCCAAGGGCGAGTGTTTCGGGACAGAGATAATTCACCCCTCCACTTT.

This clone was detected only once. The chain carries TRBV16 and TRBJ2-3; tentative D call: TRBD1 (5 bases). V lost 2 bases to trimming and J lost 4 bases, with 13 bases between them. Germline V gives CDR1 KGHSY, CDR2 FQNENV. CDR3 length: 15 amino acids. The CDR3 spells CASSQIWGVSDTQYF. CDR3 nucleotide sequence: TGTGCCAGCAGCCAAATTTGGGGCGTATCAGATACGCAGTATTTT.

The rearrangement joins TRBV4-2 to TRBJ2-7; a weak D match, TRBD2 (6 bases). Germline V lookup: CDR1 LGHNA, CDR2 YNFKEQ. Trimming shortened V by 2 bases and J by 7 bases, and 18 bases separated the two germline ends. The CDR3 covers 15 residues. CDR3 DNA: TGTGCCAGCAGCCAACCTGACTCATCCGGGGGAGAGCAGTACTTC. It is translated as CASSQPDSSGGEQYF.

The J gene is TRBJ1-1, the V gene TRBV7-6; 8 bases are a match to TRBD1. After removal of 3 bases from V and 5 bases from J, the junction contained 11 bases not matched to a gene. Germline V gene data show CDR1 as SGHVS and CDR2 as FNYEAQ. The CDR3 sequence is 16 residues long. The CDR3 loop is CASSLREQQGGTEAFF. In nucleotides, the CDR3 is TGTGCCAGCAGCTTGAGAGAACAACAGGGGGGGACTGAAGCTTTCTTT. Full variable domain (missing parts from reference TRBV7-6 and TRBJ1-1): GAGVSQSPRYKVTKRGQDVALRCDPISGHVSLYWYRQALGQGPEFLTYFNYEAQQDKSGLPNDRFSAERPEGSISTLTIQRTEQRDSAMYRCASSLREQQGGTEAFFGQGTRLTVV.

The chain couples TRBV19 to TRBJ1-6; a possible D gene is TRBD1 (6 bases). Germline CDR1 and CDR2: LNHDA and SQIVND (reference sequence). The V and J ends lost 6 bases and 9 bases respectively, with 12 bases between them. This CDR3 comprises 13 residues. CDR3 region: CASSDRNISPLHF. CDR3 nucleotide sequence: TGTGCCAGTAGCGACAGGAATATTTCACCCCTCCACTTT.

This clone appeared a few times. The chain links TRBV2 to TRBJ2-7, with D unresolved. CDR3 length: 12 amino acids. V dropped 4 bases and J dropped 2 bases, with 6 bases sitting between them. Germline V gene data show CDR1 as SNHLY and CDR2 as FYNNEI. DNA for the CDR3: TGTGCCAGCAGTGTGAGGACCTACGAGCAGTACTTC. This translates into CASSVRTYEQYF.

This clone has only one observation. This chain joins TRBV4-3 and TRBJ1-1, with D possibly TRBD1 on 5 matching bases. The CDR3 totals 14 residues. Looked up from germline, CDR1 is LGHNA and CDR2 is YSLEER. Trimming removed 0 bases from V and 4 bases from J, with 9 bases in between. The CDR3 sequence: CASSQDRRVTEAFF. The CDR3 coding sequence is TGCGCCAGCAGCCAAGATCGCAGGGTCACTGAAGCTTTCTTT.

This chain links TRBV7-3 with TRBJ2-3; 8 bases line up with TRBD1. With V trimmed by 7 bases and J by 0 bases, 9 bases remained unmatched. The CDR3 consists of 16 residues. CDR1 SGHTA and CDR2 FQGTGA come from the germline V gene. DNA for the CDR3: TGTGCCAGCAATGGCGGGACAGGCCTTAGCACAGATACGCAGTATTTT. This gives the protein CASNGGTGLSTDTQYF.

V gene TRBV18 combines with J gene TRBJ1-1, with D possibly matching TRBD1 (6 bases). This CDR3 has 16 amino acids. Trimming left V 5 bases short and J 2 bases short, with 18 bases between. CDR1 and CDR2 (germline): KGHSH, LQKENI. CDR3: CASSSNRLQGNTEAFF. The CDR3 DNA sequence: TGTGCCAGCTCATCCAATCGACTACAGGGAAACACTGAAGCTTTCTTT.

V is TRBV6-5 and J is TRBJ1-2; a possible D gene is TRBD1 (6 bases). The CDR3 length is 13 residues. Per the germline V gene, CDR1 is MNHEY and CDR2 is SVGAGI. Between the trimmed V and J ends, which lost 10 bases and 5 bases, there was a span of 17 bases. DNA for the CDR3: TGTGCCACCGGAATCACAGGGTCGTATGGCTACACCTTC. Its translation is CATGITGSYGYTF.

The CDR3 DNA reads as TGTGCCAGCAGTTCCCCGGGGGTGCAAGAGACCCAGTACTTC. This sequence encodes CASSSPGVQETQYF. This chain connects TRBV7-2 to TRBJ2-5, with D perhaps matching TRBD2 (6 bases). Germline CDR1 reads SGHTA; CDR2 reads FQGNSA. Deletions cut 6 bases from V and 2 bases from J, with 13 bases between. This CDR3 is built from 14 residues.

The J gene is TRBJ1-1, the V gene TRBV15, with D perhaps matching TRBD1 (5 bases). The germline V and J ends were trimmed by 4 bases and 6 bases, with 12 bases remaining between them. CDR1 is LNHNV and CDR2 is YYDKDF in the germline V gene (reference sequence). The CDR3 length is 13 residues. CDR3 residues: CATSTGTRAEAFF. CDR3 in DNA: TGTGCCACCAGCACAGGGACTAGGGCTGAAGCTTTCTTT.

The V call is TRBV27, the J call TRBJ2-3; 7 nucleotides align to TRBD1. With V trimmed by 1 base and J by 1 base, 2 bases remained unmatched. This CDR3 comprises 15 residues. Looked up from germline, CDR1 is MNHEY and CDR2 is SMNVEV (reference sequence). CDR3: CASSLWGQRTDTQYF. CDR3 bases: TGTGCCAGCAGTTTATGGGGACAGCGCACAGATACGCAGTATTTT.

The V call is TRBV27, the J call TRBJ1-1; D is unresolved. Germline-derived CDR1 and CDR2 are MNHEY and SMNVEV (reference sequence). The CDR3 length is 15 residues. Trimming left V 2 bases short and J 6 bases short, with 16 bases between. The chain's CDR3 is CASSLTGSPTAEAFF. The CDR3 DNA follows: TGTGCCAGCAGTTTAACCGGGTCACCAACCGCTGAAGCTTTCTTT.

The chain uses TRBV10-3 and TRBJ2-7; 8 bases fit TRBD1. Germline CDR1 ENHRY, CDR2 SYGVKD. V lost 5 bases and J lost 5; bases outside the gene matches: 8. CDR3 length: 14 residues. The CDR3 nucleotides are TGTGCCATCAGTTACAGGGGGTCGAGGGACGAGCAGTACTTC. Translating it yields CAISYRGSRDEQYF.

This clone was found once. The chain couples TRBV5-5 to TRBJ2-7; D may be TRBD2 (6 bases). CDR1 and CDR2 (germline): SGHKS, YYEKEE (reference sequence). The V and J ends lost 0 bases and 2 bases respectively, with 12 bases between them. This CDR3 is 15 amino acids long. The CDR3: CASSLDGGPTYEQYF. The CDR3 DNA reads TGTGCCAGCAGCTTGGACGGGGGACCCACCTACGAGCAGTACTTC.

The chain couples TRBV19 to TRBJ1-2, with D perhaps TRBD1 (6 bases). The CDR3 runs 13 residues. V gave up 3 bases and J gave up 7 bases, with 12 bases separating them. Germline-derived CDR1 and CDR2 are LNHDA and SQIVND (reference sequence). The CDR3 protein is CASSIGTRGGYTF. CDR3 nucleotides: TGTGCCAGTAGTATCGGGACCAGGGGTGGCTACACCTTC.

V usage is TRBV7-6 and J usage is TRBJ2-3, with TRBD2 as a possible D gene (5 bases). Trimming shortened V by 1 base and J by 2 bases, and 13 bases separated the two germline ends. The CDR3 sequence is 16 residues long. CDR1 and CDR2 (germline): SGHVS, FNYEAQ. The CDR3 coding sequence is TGTGCCAGCAGCTTAGGCGGGCTTGGGTACACAGATACGCAGTATTTT. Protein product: CASSLGGLGYTDTQYF.

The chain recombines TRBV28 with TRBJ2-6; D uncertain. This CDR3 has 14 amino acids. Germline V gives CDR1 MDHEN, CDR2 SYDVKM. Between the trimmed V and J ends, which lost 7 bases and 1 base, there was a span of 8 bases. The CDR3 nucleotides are TGTGCCAGCACGAGGTTGTCTGGGGCCAACGTCCTGACTTTC. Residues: CASTRLSGANVLTF.

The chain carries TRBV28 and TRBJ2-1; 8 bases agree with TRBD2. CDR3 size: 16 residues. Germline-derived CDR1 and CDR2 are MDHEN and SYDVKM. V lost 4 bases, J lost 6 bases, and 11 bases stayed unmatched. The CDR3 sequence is CASSWLSSRGVNEQFF. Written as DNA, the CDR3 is TGTGCCAGCAGTTGGCTCAGCTCGCGGGGGGTCAATGAGCAGTTCTTC.

The CDR3 nucleotides read TGCGCCAGCAGCCAAGAGAGGGGAGGTAATGAAAAACTGTTTTTT. It encodes CASSQERGGNEKLFF. The chain is built from TRBV4-3 and TRBJ1-4; D might be TRBD1 (5 bases). In germline, CDR1 is LGHNA, CDR2 YSLEER. Trimming took off 0 bases at V and 4 bases at J, with 9 bases between the two ends. This CDR3 is built from 15 residues.

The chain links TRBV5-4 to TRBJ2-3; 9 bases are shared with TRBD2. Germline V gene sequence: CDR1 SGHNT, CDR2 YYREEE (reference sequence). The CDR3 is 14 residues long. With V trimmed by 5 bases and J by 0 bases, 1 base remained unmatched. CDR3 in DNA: TGTGCCAGCAGGCGGGGGGGTAGCACAGATACGCAGTATTTT. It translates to CASRRGGSTDTQYF.